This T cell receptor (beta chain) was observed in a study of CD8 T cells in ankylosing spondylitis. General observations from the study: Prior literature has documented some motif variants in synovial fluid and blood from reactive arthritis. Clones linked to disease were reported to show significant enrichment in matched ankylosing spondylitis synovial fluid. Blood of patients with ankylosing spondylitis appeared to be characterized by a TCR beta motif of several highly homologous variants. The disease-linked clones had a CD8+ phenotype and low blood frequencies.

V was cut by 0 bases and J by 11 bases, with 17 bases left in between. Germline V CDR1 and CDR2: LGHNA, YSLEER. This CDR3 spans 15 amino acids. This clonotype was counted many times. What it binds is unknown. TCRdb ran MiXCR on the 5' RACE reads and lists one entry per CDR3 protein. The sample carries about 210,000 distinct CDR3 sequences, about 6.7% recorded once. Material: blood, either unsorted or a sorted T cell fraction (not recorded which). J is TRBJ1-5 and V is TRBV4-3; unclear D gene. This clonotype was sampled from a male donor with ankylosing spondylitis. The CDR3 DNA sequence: TGCGCCAGCAGCCAAGATCGGAGCTTGGGCGCAGCCCAGCATTTT. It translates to CASSQDRSLGAAQHF.